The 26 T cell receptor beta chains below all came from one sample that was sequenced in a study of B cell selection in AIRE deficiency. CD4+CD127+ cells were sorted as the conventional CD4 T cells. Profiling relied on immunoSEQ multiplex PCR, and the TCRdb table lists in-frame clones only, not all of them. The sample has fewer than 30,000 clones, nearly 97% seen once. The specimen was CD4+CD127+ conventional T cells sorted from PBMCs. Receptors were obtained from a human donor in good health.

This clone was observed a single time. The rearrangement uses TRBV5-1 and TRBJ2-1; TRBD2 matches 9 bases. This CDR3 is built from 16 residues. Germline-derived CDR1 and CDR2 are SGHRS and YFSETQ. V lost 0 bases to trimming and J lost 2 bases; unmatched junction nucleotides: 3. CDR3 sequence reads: CASSLVAGGPYNEQFF. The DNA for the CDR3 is TGCGCCAGCAGCTTGGTGGCGGGAGGGCCCTACAATGAGCAGTTCTTC.

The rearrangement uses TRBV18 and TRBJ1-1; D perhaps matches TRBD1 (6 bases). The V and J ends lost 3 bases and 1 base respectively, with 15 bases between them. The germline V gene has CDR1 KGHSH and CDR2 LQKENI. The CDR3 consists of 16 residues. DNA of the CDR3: TGTGCCAGCTCACCCTTCACCGGGACAACGAACACTGAAGCTTTCTTT. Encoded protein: CASSPFTGTTNTEAFF.

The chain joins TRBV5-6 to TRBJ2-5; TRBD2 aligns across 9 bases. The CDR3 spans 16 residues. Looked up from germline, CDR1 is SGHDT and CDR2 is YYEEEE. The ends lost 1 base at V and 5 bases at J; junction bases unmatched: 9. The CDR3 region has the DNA TGTGCCAGCAGCTTGTTAAGCGGGAGGAGAAGGGAGACCCAGTACTTC. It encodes CASSLLSGRRRETQYF.

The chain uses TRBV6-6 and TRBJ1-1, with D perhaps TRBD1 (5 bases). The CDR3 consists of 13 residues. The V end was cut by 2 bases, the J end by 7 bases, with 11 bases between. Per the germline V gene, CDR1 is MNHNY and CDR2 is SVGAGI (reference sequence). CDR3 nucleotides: TGTGCCAGCAGTTACAGCGGGGGGGTTGAAGCTTTCTTT. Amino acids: CASSYSGGVEAFF.

The CDR3 DNA is TGCGCCAGCAGCTTGACAGGGTTTGGGGAGGGTGAGCAGTTCTTC. It yields the protein CASSLTGFGEGEQFF. The rearrangement links TRBV5-1 to TRBJ2-1; a possible D gene is TRBD2 (7 bases). V was shortened by 1 base and J by 9 bases, with 17 bases between the two germline ends. The CDR3 is made up of 15 amino acids. Germline CDR1 is SGHRS and CDR2 is YFSETQ.

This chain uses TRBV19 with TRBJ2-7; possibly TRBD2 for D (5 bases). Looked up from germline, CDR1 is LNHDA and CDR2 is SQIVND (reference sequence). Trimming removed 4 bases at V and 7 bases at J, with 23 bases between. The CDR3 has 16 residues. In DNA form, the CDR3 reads TGTGCCAGTAGTACTTTTTTCGGCGGGCGCCCTGGGGAGCAGTACTTC. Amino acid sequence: CASSTFFGGRPGEQYF.

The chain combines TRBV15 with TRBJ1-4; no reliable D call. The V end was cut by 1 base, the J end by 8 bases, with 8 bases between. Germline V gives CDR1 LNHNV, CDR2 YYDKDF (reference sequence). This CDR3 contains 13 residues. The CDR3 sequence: CATSRGKREKLFF. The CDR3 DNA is TGTGCCACCAGCAGAGGGAAGAGGGAAAAACTGTTTTTT. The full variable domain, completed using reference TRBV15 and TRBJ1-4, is DAMVIQNPRYQVTQFGKPVTLSCSQTLNHNVMYWYQQKSSQAPKLLFHYYDKDFNNEADTPDNFQSRRPNTSFCFLDIRSPGLGDTAMYLCATSRGKREKLFFGSGTQLSVL.

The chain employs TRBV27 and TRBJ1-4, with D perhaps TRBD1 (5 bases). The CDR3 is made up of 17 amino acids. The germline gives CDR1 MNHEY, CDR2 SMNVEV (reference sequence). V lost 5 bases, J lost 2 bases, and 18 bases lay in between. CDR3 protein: CASSPSGGTWTNEKLFF. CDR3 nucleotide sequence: TGTGCCAGCAGTCCCAGTGGAGGGACTTGGACTAATGAAAAACTGTTTTTT.

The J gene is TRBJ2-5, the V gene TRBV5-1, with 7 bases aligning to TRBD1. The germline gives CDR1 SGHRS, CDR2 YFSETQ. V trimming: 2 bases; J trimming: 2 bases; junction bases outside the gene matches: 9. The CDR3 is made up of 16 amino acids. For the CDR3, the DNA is TGCGCCAGCAGCTTAAAAAACAGGGGAAATCAAGAGACCCAGTACTTC. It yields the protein CASSLKNRGNQETQYF.

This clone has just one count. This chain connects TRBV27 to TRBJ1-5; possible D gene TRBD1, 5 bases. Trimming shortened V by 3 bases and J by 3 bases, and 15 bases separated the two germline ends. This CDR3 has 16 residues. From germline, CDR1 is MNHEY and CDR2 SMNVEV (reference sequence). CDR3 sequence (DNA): TGTGCCAGCAGTTTGCAGGGTTTCGCAAACAATCAGCCCCAGCATTTT. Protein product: CASSLQGFANNQPQHF.

As DNA, the CDR3 is TGTGCCAGCAGTTACACATTCTTGGGAAACACCATATATTTT. Its protein is CASSYTFLGNTIYF. The chain uses TRBV6-6 and TRBJ1-3; D ambiguous. Trimming stripped 2 bases from V and 4 bases from J, with 9 bases between. Germline-derived CDR1 and CDR2 are MNHNY and SVGAGI (reference sequence). The CDR3 totals 14 residues.

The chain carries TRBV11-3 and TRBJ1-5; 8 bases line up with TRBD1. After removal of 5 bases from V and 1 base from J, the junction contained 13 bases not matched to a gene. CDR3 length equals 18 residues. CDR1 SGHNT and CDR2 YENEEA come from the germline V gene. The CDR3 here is CASSREDREAPSNQPQHF. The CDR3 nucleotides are TGTGCCAGCAGCCGTGAGGACAGGGAAGCACCGAGCAATCAGCCCCAGCATTTT.

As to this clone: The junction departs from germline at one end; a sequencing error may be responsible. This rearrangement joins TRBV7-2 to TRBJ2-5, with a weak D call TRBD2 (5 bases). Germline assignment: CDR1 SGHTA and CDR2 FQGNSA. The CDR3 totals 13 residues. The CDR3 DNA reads TGTGCCAGCAGTTTAGCGTTCAAAGAGACCCAGTACTTC. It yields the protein CASSLAFKETQYF.

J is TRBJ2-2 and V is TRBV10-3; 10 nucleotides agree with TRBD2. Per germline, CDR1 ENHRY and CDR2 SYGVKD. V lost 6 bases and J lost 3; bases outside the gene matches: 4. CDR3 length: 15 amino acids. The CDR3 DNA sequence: TGTGCCATCAGCCCACTAGCGGGGCACACCGGGGAGCTGTTTTTT. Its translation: CAISPLAGHTGELFF.

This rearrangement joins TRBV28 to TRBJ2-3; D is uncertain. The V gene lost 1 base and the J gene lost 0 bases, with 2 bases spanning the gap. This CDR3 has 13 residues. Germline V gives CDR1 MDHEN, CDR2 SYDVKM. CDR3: CASSLSSTDTQYF. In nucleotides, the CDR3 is TGTGCCAGCAGTTTATCCAGCACAGATACGCAGTATTTT.

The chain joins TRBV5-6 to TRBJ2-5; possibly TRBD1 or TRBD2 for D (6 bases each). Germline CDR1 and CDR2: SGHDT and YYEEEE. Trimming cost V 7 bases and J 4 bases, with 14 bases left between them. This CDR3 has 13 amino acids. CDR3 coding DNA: TGTGCCAGCGGGGGGCTGGAGGGAGAGACCCAGTACTTC. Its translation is CASGGLEGETQYF.

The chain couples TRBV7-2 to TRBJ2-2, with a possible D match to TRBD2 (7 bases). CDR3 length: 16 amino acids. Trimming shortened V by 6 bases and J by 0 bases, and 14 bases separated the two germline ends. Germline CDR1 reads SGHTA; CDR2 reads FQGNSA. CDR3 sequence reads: CASSGTGGANTGELFF. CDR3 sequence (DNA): TGTGCCAGCAGTGGAACGGGGGGCGCGAACACCGGGGAGCTGTTTTTT.

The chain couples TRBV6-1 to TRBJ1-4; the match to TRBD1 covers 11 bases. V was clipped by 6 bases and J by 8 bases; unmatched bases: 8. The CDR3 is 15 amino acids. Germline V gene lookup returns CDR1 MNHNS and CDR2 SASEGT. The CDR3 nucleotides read TGTGCCAGCAGAGTAAATGGACAGGGGGCCGAAAAACTGTTTTTT. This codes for CASRVNGQGAEKLFF.

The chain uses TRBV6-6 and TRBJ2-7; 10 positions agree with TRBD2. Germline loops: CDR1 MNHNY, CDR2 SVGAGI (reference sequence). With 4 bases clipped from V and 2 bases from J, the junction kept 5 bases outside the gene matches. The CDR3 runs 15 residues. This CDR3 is CASSSRLAGAYEQYF. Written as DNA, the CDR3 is TGTGCCAGCAGTTCGCGACTAGCGGGTGCCTACGAGCAGTACTTC.

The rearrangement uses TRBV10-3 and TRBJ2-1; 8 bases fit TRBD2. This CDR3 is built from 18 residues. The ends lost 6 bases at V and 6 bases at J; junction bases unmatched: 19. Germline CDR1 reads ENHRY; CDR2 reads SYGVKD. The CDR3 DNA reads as TGTGCCATCAGCCCCTTTGAGGCGGGGAGCGGGAGTAGCAATGAGCAGTTCTTC. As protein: CAISPFEAGSGSSNEQFF.

The CDR3 sequence: CASNNTTNEKLFF. DNA of the CDR3: TGTGCCAGTAACAACACAACTAATGAAAAACTGTTTTTT. The chain uses TRBV28 and TRBJ1-4; D unclear. The germline V and J ends were trimmed by 9 bases and 0 bases, with 8 bases remaining between them. Germline-derived CDR1 and CDR2 are MDHEN and SYDVKM. This CDR3 comprises 13 residues.

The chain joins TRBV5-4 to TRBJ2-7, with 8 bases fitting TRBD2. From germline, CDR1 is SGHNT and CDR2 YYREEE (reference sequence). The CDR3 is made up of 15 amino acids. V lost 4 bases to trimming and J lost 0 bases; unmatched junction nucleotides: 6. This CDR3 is CASSPSGGTSYEQYF. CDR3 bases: TGTGCCAGCAGCCCCAGCGGGGGAACCTCCTACGAGCAGTACTTC.

The CDR3 spells CASRAGGRGNTIYF. The CDR3 bases are TGTGCCAGCAGGGCAGGGGGTCGAGGAAACACCATATATTTT. The rearrangement uses TRBV6-6 and TRBJ1-3; 7 bases agree with TRBD1. The CDR3 is 14 amino acids. Germline trimming cut 6 bases from V and 4 bases from J; bases unmatched to any gene: 6. Per the germline V gene, CDR1 is MNHNY and CDR2 is SVGAGI (reference sequence).

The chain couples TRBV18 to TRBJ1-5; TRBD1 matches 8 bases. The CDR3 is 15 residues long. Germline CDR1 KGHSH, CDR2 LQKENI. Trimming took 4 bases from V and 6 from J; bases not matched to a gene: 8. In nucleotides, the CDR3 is TGTGCCAGCTCACACGACAGGGGACTTGGTCAGCCCCAGCATTTT. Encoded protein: CASSHDRGLGQPQHF.

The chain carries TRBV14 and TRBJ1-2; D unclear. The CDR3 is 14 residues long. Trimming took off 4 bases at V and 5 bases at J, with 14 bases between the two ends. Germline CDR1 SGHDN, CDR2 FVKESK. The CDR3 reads CASSPEGGRYGYTF. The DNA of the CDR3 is TGTGCCAGCAGCCCCGAGGGAGGGAGGTATGGCTACACCTTC.

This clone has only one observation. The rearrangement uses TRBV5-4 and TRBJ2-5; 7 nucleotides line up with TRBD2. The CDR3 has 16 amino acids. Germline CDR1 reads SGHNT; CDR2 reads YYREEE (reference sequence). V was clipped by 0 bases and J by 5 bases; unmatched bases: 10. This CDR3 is CASSLDAGRAIETQYF. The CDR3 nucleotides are TGTGCCAGCAGCTTGGATGCAGGGAGGGCTATCGAGACCCAGTACTTC. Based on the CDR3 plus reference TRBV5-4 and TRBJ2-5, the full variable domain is ETGVTQSPTHLIKTRGQQVTLRCSSQSGHNTVSWYQQALGQGPQFIFQYYREEENGRGNFPPRFSGLQFPNYSSELNVNALELDDSALYLCASSLDAGRAIETQYFGPGTRLLVL.